This TCR beta chain was identified in a study of cytomegalovirus exposure and HLA in healthy donors. Germline CDR1 and CDR2: GTSNPN and SVGIG (reference sequence). This CDR3 has 15 residues. Concerning this clone: At one end the junction does not follow the germline gene, possibly because of a read error.

PCR was performed using 60 Vbeta and 13 Jbeta primers. Data came from immunoSEQ multiplex PCR; TCRdb stores just in-frame clones and leaves some out. This sample's table reports 50,000 to 70,000 clones. The rearrangement joins TRBV30 to TRBJ2-3; 10 nucleotides match TRBD1. This sequence originates from a male donor in good health and CMV-seronegative. Material for sequencing was PBMCs. The CDR3 loop is CAWSVGQGNTDKQYF. The CDR3 coding sequence is TGTGCCTGGAGTGTGGGACAGGGGAACACAGATAAGCAGTATTTT.